This is a list of T cell receptor beta chains from one sample in a study of blood T cell repertoires in COVID-19. Measured with immunoSEQ multiplex PCR; TCRdb has only the in-frame clones, and not every one. The table includes approximately 54,000 clones, roughly 79% detected once. Input material: peripheral blood. All receptors derive from a woman in her sixties or seventies with acute or convalescent COVID-19. Both conserved end residues are part of each CDR3. The order of the fields is clone size, V gene, D gene, J gene, CDR3 DNA, CDR3 protein. D genes are given only for firm matches. Clone size appears in some rows only: once, few, many, or a class for an expanded clone.

>.|TRBV28|.|TRBJ2-5
TGTGCCAGCAGACAGGGTGGTGAAGAGACCCAGTACTTC
CASRQGGEETQYF
>.|TRBV27|.|TRBJ2-1
TGTGCCAGCAGTTATAGAGAAAATGAGCAGTTCTTC
CASSYRENEQFF
>.|TRBV19|.|TRBJ1-5
TGTGCCAGTAGTACTCAGGCCAGAAACAATCAGCCCCAGCATTTT
CASSTQARNNQPQHF
>.|TRBV27|.|TRBJ2-1
TGTGCCAGCAGTTTAGGGGGGGGGCTAGGAAATGAGCAGTTCTTC
CASSLGGGLGNEQFF
>once|TRBV7-2|TRBD2|TRBJ2-7
TGTGCCAGCAGCTTACCCCTAGCGGGAGTCATCGAGCAGTACTTC
CASSLPLAGVIEQYF
>.|TRBV6-2/TRBV6-3|TRBD2|TRBJ2-1
TGTGCCAGCAGTTACTCGCTAGCGGGAGGGCCTAATGAGCAGTTCTTC
CASSYSLAGGPNEQFF
>few|TRBV19|.|TRBJ1-5
TGTGCCAGTAGTACTCAGACCCGGGGGGCGCATCAGCCCCAGCATTTT
CASSTQTRGAHQPQHF
>once|TRBV14|TRBD1|TRBJ1-3
TGTGCCAGCAGCCAAGGACAGGGCTTAATTGGAAACACCATATATTTT
CASSQGQGLIGNTIYF
>.|TRBV3-1/TRBV3-2|.|TRBJ2-6
TGTGCCAGCACCAATTCCGGGGCCAACGTCCTGACTTTC
CASTNSGANVLTF
>once|TRBV3-1/TRBV3-2|.|TRBJ1-2
TGTGCCAGCAGCCAAGTAAACTATGGCTACACCTTC
CASSQVNYGYTF
>.|TRBV3-1/TRBV3-2|.|TRBJ1-1
TGTGCCAGCAGCCAAAGGGGGACGAGCGCTGAAGCTTTCTTT
CASSQRGTSAEAFF
>.|TRBV6-2/TRBV6-3|TRBD1|TRBJ1-2
TGTGCCAGCAGTACCGGGACAGGGTCTTTCTATGGCTACACCTTC
CASSTGTGSFYGYTF
>.|TRBV5-3|TRBD2|TRBJ2-7
TGTGCCAGAAGCCTACGGACTAGCGGTTCCTACGAGCAGTACTTC
CARSLRTSGSYEQYF
>.|TRBV12-5|TRBD1|TRBJ1-1
TGTGCTAGTTCTCGACAGGGGGGGACTGAAGCTTTCTTT
CASSRQGGTEAFF
>.|TRBV7-9|TRBD2|TRBJ2-1
TGTGCCAGCAGCTCAAAGGATGCGGGAGGCCACTCCTACAATGAGCAGTTCTTC
CASSSKDAGGHSYNEQFF
>.|TRBV18|.|TRBJ2-3
TGTGCCAGCTCACCGACTAGGAACGTTTATGATACGCAGTATTTT
CASSPTRNVYDTQYF
>.|TRBV4-1|TRBD1|TRBJ1-4
TGCGCCAGCAGCCAAGGCCCGAGACAGGGCACTAATGAAAAACTGTTTTTT
CASSQGPRQGTNEKLFF
>.|TRBV11-2|TRBD1|TRBJ1-2
TGTGCCAGCAGCCCCAGGGGGAATGATGGCTACACCTTC
CASSPRGNDGYTF
>once|TRBV27|TRBD1|TRBJ1-4
TGTGCCAGCAGTTTATACAGGGGGCGTGAAAAACTGTTTTTT
CASSLYRGREKLFF
>.|TRBV19|TRBD2|TRBJ2-5
TGTGCCAGTAGTAGCGGGAGCGCGTACCAAGAGACCCAGTACTTC
CASSSGSAYQETQYF
>.|TRBV18|TRBD1|TRBJ1-1
TGTGCCAGCTCGTACGGACAGGGAAACGGAGAAGCTTTCTTT
CASSYGQGNGEAFF
>.|TRBV6-4|TRBD2|TRBJ2-3
TGTGCCAGCAGTGACCGCCCCTCTAGCGGGGGGGCCGGAGATACGCAGTATTTT
CASSDRPSSGGAGDTQYF
>.|TRBV10-3|TRBD2|TRBJ2-7
TGTGCCATCAGTGAGTCGGGCGGGGGGAGCTCCTACGAGCAGTACTTC
CAISESGGGSSYEQYF
>.|TRBV10-3|.|TRBJ1-1
TGCCCCAGCGGGCCCATGAACACTGAAGCTTTCTTT
CPSGPMNTEAFF
>.|TRBV2|TRBD1|TRBJ1-1
TGTGCCAGCAGTGAAGCGCAGGGGACAGAAGAAGCTTTCTTT
CASSEAQGTEEAFF
>.|TRBV6-5|.|TRBJ2-7
TGTGCCAGCAGTTACTCGGGACAAAAGTACGAGCAGTACTTC
CASSYSGQKYEQYF
>.|TRBV6-1|.|TRBJ1-2
TGTGCCAGCAGTGAAATGTACAGGCCAGCTAACTATGGCTACACCTTC
CASSEMYRPANYGYTF
>few|TRBV29-1|TRBD2|TRBJ2-3
TGCAGCGTTGAAGATCAGGAGCGGGAGGGAGTAGATACGCAGTATTTT
CSVEDQEREGVDTQYF
>few|TRBV5-4|TRBD1|TRBJ1-6
TGTGCCAGCAGCTTCAGGACAGGGTTCGGTTCACCCCTCCACTTT
CASSFRTGFGSPLHF
>.|TRBV18|TRBD1|TRBJ1-2
TGTGCCAGCTCGCTGGGACAGGGCCCTAACTATGGCTACACCTTC
CASSLGQGPNYGYTF
>.|TRBV24-1|.|TRBJ2-5
TGTGCCACCAGTGATTCAAGCTACAGGGTAGGCGAGACCCAGTACTTC
CATSDSSYRVGETQYF
>.|TRBV3-1/TRBV3-2|.|TRBJ2-3
TGTGCCAGCAGCCGTCACGGGGATACGCAGTATTTT
CASSRHGDTQYF